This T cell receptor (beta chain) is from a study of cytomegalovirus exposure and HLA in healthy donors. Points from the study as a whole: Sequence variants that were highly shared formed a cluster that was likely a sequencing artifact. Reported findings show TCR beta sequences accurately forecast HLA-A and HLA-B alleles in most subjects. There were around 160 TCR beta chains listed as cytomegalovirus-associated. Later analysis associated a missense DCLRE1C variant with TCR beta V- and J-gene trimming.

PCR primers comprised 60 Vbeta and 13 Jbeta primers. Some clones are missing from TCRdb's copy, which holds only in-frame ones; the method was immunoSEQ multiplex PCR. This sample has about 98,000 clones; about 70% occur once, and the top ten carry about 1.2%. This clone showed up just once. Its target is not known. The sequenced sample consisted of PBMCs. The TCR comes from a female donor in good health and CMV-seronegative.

The CDR3 DNA reads TGTGCCAGCCCCCCCGCAGGGGGGCCCTACGAGCAGTACTTC. Translation: CASPPAGGPYEQYF. The rearrangement links TRBV6-6 to TRBJ2-7; a weak D match, TRBD1 (7 bases). Germline assignment: CDR1 MNHNY and CDR2 SVGAGI (reference sequence). V shed 8 bases and J shed 2 bases, with 16 bases lying between them. The CDR3 is 14 amino acids.